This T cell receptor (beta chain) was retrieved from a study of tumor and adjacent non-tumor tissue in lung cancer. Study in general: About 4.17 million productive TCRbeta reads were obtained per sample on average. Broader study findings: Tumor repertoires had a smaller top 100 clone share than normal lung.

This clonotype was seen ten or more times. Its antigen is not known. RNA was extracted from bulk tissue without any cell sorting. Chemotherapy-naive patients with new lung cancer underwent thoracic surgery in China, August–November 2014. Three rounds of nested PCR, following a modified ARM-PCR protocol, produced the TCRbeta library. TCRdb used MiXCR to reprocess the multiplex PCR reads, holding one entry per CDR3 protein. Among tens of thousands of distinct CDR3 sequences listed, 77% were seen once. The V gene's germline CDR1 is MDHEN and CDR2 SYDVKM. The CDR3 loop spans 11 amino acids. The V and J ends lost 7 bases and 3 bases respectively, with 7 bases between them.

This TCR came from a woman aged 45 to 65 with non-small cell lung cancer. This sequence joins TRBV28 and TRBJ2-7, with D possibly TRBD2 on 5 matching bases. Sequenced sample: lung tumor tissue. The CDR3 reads CASKADYEQYF. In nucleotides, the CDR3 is TGTGCCAGCAAAGCGGACTACGAGCAGTACTTC.